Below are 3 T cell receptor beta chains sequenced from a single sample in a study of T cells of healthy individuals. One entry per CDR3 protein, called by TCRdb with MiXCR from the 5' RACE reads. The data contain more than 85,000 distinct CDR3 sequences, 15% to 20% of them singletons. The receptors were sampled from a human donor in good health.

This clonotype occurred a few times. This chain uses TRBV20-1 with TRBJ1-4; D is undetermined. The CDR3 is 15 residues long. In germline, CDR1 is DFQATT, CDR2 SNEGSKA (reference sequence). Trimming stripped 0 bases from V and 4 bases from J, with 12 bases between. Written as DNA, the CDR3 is TGCAGTGCTAGAGATCCAGCAACCTTTAATGAAAAACTGTTTTTT. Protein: CSARDPATFNEKLFF.

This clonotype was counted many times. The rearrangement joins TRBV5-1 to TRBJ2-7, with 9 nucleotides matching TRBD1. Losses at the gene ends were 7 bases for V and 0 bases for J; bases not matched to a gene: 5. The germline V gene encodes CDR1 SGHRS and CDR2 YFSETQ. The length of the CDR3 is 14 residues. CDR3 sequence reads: CASSPQGASYEQYF. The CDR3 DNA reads TGCGCCAGCTCTCCACAGGGGGCCTCCTACGAGCAGTACTTC.

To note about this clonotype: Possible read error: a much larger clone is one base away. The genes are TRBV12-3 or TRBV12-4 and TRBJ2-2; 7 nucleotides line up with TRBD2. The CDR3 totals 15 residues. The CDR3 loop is CASSFVSGNTGELVF. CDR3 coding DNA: TGTGCCAGCAGTTTCGTAAGCGGGAACACCGGGGAGCTGGTTTTT.